The T cell receptor (beta chain) under discussion was sequenced for a study of Ad26.COV2.S vaccination and SARS-CoV-2 variants. Profiled with immunoSEQ multiplex PCR; TCRdb holds only in-frame clones, not every one. The sample has about 470,000 clones, 90% seen once; the top ten hold less than 4.5%. Treatment defined: some 20 received Ad26.COV2.S at low or high dose, single or two shots; roughly five received placebo; per-sample allocation not given. At day 63 after the first vaccine or placebo injection, samples were drawn. The sample here was peripheral blood, taken in a trial of Ad26.COV2.S vaccine versus placebo. The TCR comes from a person between 18 and 65 years old who received the Ad26.COV2.S COVID-19 vaccine or a placebo.

CDR3 DNA sequence: TGTGCCAGCAGCCAAGTTATAAGGCTGGACAATGAGCAGTTCTTC. It is translated as CASSQVIRLDNEQFF. The genes are TRBV4-2 and TRBJ2-1; D not resolved. This CDR3 has 15 residues. Per germline, CDR1 LGHNA and CDR2 YNFKEQ. V dropped 1 base and J dropped 5 bases, with 12 bases sitting between them.